The rows below give T cell receptor beta chains drawn from one sample of a study of cytomegalovirus exposure and HLA in healthy donors. TCRdb's copy holds only in-frame clones and misses some; the assay was immunoSEQ multiplex PCR. The sample shows under 200,000 clones, roughly 70% of them seen only once. Sequencing was performed on PBMCs. The receptors originated from a woman in her fifties or sixties in good health and CMV-seropositive. CDR3s include the opening cysteine and the closing phenylalanine or tryptophan. The D gene is left open where the match is weak.

>TRBV21-1|TRBJ1-2|NA
TGTGCCAGCAGACAAGGACAGGGTCATGGCTACACCTTC
CASRQGQGHGYTF
>TRBV10-3|TRBJ1-1|NA
TGTGCCATCCGAACGGGGTTGAACACTGAAGCTTTCTTT
CAIRTGLNTEAFF
>TRBV15|TRBJ2-3|NA
TGTGCCACCAGACACCGTTCCTACGGCGGGACAGATACGCAGTATTTT
CATRHRSYGGTDTQYF
>TRBV7-2|TRBJ2-3|TRBD2
TGTGCCAGCAGCTCTCCTACTAGCGGGGGTACAGATACGCAGTATTTT
CASSSPTSGGTDTQYF
>TRBV4-2|TRBJ1-5|TRBD1
TGTGCCAGCAGCTCCCAGACAGGGGTAGGCAATCAGCCCCAGCATTTT
CASSSQTGVGNQPQHF
>TRBV27|TRBJ2-1|NA
TGTGCCAGCAGCGGACTAAGTAATGAGCAGTTCTTC
CASSGLSNEQFF
>TRBV2|TRBJ2-3|TRBD2
TGTGCCAGCAGTCTACGACTAGCGGGGGCAGATACGCAGTATTTT
CASSLRLAGADTQYF
>TRBV6-1|TRBJ1-1|NA
TGTGCCAGCAGTGAGACAGGTATCGGGGACACTGAAGCTTTCTTT
CASSETGIGDTEAFF
>TRBV15|TRBJ2-5|NA
TGTGCCACCAGCCGAGGCGGGGTCGAAGAGACCCAGTACTTC
CATSRGGVEETQYF
>TRBV5-1|TRBJ2-3|TRBD1
TGCGCCAGCAGCTCCTCGACAGGGCGGACAGATACGCAGTATTTT
CASSSSTGRTDTQYF
>TRBV5-1|TRBJ2-7|NA
TGCGCCAGCAGCCCCCCGGGGATCGAGCAGTACTTC
CASSPPGIEQYF
>TRBV6-5|TRBJ2-2|TRBD1
TGTGCCAGCAGTTACTCCACAGGGGAATACACCGGGGAGCTGTTTTTT
CASSYSTGEYTGELFF
>TRBV6-1|TRBJ2-3|NA
TGTGCCAGCAGTTTTGCAGGGCCAGATACGCAGTATTTT
CASSFAGPDTQYF
>TRBV9|TRBJ1-2|TRBD1
TGTGCCAGCAGCGTAGGAGAGGTGGCCCTGGACAGGGCCTATGGCTACACCTTC
CASSVGEVALDRAYGYTF
>TRBV5-1|TRBJ1-2|NA
TGCGCCAGCAGCTTGGATGGATTGGGGGGGCTCGACTATGGCTACACCTTC
CASSLDGLGGLDYGYTF
>TRBV5-8|TRBJ2-2|TRBD1
TGTGCCACCACACACCTTTTCCGGGACAGGGTGAACACCGGGGAGCTGTTTTTT
CATTHLFRDRVNTGELFF
>TRBV7-9|TRBJ2-3|TRBD2
TGTGCCAGCAGCTTGGGGGGGACTAGCGGGGCCTCAGATACGCAGTATTTT
CASSLGGTSGASDTQYF
>TRBV15|TRBJ1-3|NA
TGTGCCACCAGCGCCGGGGGTATAAGAAGCACCATATATTTT
CATSAGGIRSTIYF
>TRBV5-6|TRBJ2-2|TRBD1
TGTGCCAGCAGCAGCGGGACAGGGGCTGGGGAGCTGTTTTTT
CASSSGTGAGELFF
>TRBV2|TRBJ2-1|TRBD2
TGTGCCAGCACTCGGACTAGCGGGGGGATTAATGAGCAGTTCTTC
CASTRTSGGINEQFF
>TRBV7-9|TRBJ2-5|NA
TGTGCCAGCAGCTTATGGGGTGAGGGAGAGACCCAGTACTTC
CASSLWGEGETQYF
>TRBV6-5|TRBJ1-5|TRBD1
TGTGCCAGCAGAAGACAGGGCGGCCAGCCCCAGCATTTT
CASRRQGGQPQHF
>TRBV5-4|TRBJ1-2|NA
TGTGCCAGCAGCTCCCCCGACAGCTATGGCTACACCTTC
CASSSPDSYGYTF